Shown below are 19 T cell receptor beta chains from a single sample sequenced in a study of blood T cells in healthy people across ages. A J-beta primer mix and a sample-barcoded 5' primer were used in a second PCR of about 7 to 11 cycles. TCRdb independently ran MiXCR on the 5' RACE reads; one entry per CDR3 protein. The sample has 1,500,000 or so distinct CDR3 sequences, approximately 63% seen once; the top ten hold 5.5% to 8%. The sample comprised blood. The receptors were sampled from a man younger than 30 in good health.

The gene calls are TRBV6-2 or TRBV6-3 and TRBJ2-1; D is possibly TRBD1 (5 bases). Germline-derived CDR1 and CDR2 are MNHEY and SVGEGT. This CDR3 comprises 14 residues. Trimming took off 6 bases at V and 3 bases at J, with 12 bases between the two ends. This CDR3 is CASSQGHHYNEQFF. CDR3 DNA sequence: TGTGCCAGCAGCCAAGGACACCACTACAATGAGCAGTTCTTC.

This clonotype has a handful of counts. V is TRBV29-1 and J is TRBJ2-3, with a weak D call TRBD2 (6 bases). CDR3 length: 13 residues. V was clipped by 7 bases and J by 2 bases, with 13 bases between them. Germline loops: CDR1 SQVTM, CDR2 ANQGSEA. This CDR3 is CSASGLNTDTQYF. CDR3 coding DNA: TGCAGCGCCTCGGGACTGAACACAGATACGCAGTATTTT.

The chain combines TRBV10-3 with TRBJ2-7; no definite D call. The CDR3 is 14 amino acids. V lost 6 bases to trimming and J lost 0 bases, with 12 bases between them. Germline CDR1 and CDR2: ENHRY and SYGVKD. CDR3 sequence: CAISVTPSSYEQYF. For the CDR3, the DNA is TGTGCCATCAGCGTCACTCCGAGCTCCTACGAGCAGTACTTC.

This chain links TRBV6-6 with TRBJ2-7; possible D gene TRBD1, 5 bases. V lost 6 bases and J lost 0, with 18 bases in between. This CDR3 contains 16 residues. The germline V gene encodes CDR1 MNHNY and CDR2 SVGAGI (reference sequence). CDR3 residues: CASSPSWGVVSYEQYF. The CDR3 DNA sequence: TGTGCCAGCAGCCCCTCTTGGGGCGTTGTCTCCTACGAGCAGTACTTC.

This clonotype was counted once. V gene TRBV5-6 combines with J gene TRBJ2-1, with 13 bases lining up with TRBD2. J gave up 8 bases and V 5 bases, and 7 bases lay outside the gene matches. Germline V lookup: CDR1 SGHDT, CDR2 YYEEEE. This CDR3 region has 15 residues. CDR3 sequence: CASRQTSGRGDEQFF. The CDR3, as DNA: TGTGCCAGCAGACAAACTAGCGGGAGGGGGGATGAGCAGTTCTTC.

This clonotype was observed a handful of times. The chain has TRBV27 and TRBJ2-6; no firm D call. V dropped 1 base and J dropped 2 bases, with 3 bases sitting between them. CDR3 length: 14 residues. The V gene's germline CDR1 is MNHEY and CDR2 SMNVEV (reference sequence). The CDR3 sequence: CASSLWTGANVLTF. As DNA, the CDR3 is TGTGCCAGCAGTTTATGGACTGGGGCCAACGTCCTGACTTTC.

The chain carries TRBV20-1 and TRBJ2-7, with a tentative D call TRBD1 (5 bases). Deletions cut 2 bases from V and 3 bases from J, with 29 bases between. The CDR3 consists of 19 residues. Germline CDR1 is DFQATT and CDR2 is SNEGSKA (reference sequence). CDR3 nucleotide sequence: TGCAGTGCTAGACCCCTCATGCGACAGTCCCTTGGGATGGGCTACGAGCAGTACTTC. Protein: CSARPLMRQSLGMGYEQYF.

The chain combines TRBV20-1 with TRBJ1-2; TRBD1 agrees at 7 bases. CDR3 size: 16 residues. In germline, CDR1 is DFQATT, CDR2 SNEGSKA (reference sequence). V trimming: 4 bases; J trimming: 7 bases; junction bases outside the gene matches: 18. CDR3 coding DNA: TGCAGTGCTACCCGGGACAGCGTTGCATATTATAGTGGCTACACCTTC. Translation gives CSATRDSVAYYSGYTF.

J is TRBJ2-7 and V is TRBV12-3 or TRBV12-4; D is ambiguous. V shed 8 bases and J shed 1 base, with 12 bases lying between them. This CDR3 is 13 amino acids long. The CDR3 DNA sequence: TGTGCCAGCTGGAGATGGGGTTCCTACGAGCAGTACTTC. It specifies CASWRWGSYEQYF.

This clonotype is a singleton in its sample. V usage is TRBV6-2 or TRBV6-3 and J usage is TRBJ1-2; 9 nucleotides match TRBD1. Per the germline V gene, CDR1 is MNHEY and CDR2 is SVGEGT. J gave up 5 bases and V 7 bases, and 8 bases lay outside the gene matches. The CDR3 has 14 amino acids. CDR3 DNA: TGTGCCAGCATCCATGGGACAGGGCTGTATGGCTACACCTTC. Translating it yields CASIHGTGLYGYTF.

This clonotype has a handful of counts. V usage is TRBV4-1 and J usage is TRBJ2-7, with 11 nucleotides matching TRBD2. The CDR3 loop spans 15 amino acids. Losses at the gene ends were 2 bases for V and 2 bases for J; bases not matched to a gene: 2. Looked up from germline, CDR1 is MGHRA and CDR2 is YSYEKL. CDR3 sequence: CASSQTTSGTYEQYF. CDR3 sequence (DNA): TGCGCCAGCAGCCAAACGACTAGCGGGACCTACGAGCAGTACTTC.

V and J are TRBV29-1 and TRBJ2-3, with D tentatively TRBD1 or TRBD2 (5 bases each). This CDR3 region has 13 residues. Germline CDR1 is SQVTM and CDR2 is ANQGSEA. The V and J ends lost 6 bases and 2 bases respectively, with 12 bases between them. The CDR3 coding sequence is TGCAGCGTGTCCGGGACCCTCACAGATACGCAGTATTTT. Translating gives CSVSGTLTDTQYF.

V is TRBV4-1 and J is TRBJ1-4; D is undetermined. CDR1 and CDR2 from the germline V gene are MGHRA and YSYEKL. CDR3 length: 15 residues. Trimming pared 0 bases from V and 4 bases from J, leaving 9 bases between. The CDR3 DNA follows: TGCGCCAGCAGCCAAGATCAAGGGTATAATGAAAAACTGTTTTTT. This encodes CASSQDQGYNEKLFF.

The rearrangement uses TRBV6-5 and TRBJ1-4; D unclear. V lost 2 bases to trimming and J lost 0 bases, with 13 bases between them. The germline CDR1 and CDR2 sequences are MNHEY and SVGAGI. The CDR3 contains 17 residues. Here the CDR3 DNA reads TGTGCCAGCAGTTACATGGGTGGGAAAACAACTAATGAAAAACTGTTTTTT. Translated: CASSYMGGKTTNEKLFF.

The chain's CDR3 is CATSRGEGTEAFF. For the CDR3, the DNA is TGTGCCACCAGCAGAGGTGAGGGCACTGAAGCTTTCTTT. This chain uses TRBV15 with TRBJ1-1; D gene ambiguous. Trimming took off 1 base at V and 4 bases at J, with 7 bases between the two ends. The CDR3 is made up of 13 amino acids. Germline-derived CDR1 and CDR2 are LNHNV and YYDKDF (reference sequence).

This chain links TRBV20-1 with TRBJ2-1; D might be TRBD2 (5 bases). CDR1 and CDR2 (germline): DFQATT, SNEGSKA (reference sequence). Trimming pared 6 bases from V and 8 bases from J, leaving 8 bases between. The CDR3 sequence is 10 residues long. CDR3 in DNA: TGCAGTGCCGTGGACTATGAGCAGTTCTTC. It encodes CSAVDYEQFF.

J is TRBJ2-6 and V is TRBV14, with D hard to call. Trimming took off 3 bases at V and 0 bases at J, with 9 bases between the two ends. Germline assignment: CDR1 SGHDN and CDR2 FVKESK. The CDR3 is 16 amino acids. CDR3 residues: CASSHSFHSGANVLTF. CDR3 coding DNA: TGTGCCAGCAGCCACTCGTTCCACTCTGGGGCCAACGTCCTGACTTTC.

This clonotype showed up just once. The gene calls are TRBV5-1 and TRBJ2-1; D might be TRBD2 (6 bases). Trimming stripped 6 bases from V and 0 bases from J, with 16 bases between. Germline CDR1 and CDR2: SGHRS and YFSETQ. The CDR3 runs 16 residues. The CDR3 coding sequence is TGCGCCAGCATACCGGGACTTCGAAGCTCCTACAATGAGCAGTTCTTC. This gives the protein CASIPGLRSSYNEQFF.

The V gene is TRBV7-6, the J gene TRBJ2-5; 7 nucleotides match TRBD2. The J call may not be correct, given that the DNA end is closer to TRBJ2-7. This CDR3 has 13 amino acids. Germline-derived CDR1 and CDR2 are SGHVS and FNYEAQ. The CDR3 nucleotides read TGTGCCAGCAGCTTAGAGGCTAGCGGCGAGCAGTACTTC. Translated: CASSLEASGEQYF.